This is a list of T cell receptor beta chains from one sample in a study of human T cells and chemical hapten exposure. From the RACE reads, TCRdb called clonotypes with MiXCR, one entry per CDR3 protein. The sample has 250,000 or so distinct CDR3 sequences, approximately 8.6% seen once. Here the sequenced sample was whole blood, taken in connection with sensitization to the hapten diphenylcyclopropenone (DPC). The source is a woman between 40 and 55 years old with alopecia areata. Some clones in this sample may be carry-over from other donors' samples. The CDR3 runs from the conserved cysteine through the conserved F or W. A D gene is named only where the DNA matches it firmly. Size is omitted from some rows. Given values are once, few, many or a class for expanded clones.

V: TRBV6-2/TRBV6-3; size: many; D: NA; J: TRBJ1-2; DNA: TGTGCCAGCAGTTTTTCTTACGGTGGCTACACCTTC; CDR3: CASSFSYGGYTF
V: TRBV2; size: few; D: NA; J: TRBJ1-2; DNA: TGTGCCAGCAGTGACAGGGGCAACTATGGCTACACCTTC; CDR3: CASSDRGNYGYTF
V: TRBV7-2; size: few; D: NA; J: TRBJ1-4; DNA: TGTGCCAGCAGCTTAGGGGCTAATGAAAAACTGTTTTTT; CDR3: CASSLGANEKLFF
V: TRBV6-5; size: many; D: NA; J: TRBJ1-1; DNA: TGTGCCAGCAGTTGGGGGGAGACAGGGAACACTGAAGCTTTCTTT; CDR3: CASSWGETGNTEAFF
V: TRBV10-2; size: few; D: TRBD1; J: TRBJ1-4; DNA: TGCGCCAGCAGTGTCGACAGGGGCCGAGAAAAACTGTTTTTT; CDR3: CASSVDRGREKLFF
V: TRBV5-1; size: NA; D: TRBD2; J: TRBJ2-7; DNA: TGCGCCAGCAGCCATAGCGGGAGGGCGGACGAGCAGTACTTC; CDR3: CASSHSGRADEQYF
V: TRBV12-3/TRBV12-4; size: many; D: NA; J: TRBJ2-1; DNA: TGTGCCAGCAGTCTAGGCGGGACAACACACAATGAGCAGTTCTTC; CDR3: CASSLGGTTHNEQFF
V: TRBV30; size: NA; D: TRBD1; J: TRBJ2-7; DNA: TGTGCCTGGAGGCTAGCAGGGGGCTCCTACGAGCAGTACTTC; CDR3: CAWRLAGGSYEQYF
V: TRBV20-1; size: few; D: NA; J: TRBJ2-3; DNA: TGCAGTGCTAGCCCCGCAGCATTGAGGGTCTGGAGCACAGATACGCAGTATTTT; CDR3: CSASPAALRVWSTDTQYF
V: TRBV7-9; size: NA; D: NA; J: TRBJ1-2; DNA: TGTGCCAGCAGCTCCACCGCCCAGGGCGGGCGAGGCTATGGCTACACCTTC; CDR3: CASSSTAQGGRGYGYTF
V: TRBV20-1; size: many; D: NA; J: TRBJ1-2; DNA: TGCAGTGCTAGAGATCATAAGAGAAATGGCTACACCTTC; CDR3: CSARDHKRNGYTF
V: TRBV28; size: many; D: TRBD2; J: TRBJ2-1; DNA: TGTGCCAGCACCCTACCCGGGACTAGCGGTTCCAATGAGCAGTTCTTC; CDR3: CASTLPGTSGSNEQFF
V: TRBV20-1; size: few; D: TRBD2; J: TRBJ2-3; DNA: TGCAGTGCGACGAAGGGAGGGATGGGAGATACGCAGTATTTT; CDR3: CSATKGGMGDTQYF
V: TRBV6-2/TRBV6-3; size: NA; D: TRBD2; J: TRBJ2-3; DNA: TGTGCCAGCAGTTCCAGCGGGAGGGGCCCAGATACGCAGTATTTT; CDR3: CASSSSGRGPDTQYF
V: TRBV5-5; size: few; D: TRBD2; J: TRBJ2-3; DNA: TGTGCCAGCAGCTGGGGATTCAGCGGGGCTAGCACAGATACGCAGTATTTT; CDR3: CASSWGFSGASTDTQYF
V: TRBV20-1; size: few; D: NA; J: TRBJ2-1; DNA: TGCAGTGGCTCTCGTAGAGAATCGAGTCTCAATGAGCAGTTCTTC; CDR3: CSGSRRESSLNEQFF
V: TRBV10-3; size: many; D: TRBD2; J: TRBJ2-2; DNA: TGTGCCATCCGTATAGCGGGAGGGGCCGGGGAGCTGTTTTTT; CDR3: CAIRIAGGAGELFF
V: TRBV29-1; size: many; D: NA; J: TRBJ2-3; DNA: TGCAGCGTCCAAGGAGGGGGTGGCACAGATACGCAGTATTTT; CDR3: CSVQGGGGTDTQYF
V: TRBV6-2/TRBV6-3; size: once; D: NA; J: TRBJ1-1; DNA: TGTGCCAGTTACGACGGCCCTATGAACACTGAAGCTTTCTTT; CDR3: CASYDGPMNTEAFF
V: TRBV12-3/TRBV12-4; size: few; D: NA; J: TRBJ2-1; DNA: TGTGCCAGCAGAGGAGGGGGGAATGAGCAGTTCTTC; CDR3: CASRGGGNEQFF
V: TRBV6-2/TRBV6-3; size: NA; D: TRBD2; J: TRBJ2-7; DNA: TGTGCCAGCAGTTACGAGACTAGCGGGAGATTCGAGCAGTACTTC; CDR3: CASSYETSGRFEQYF
V: TRBV9; size: NA; D: TRBD1; J: TRBJ1-6; DNA: TGTGCCAGCAGCCCAACCGACAGGGAAGGTTCACCCCTCCACTTT; CDR3: CASSPTDREGSPLHF